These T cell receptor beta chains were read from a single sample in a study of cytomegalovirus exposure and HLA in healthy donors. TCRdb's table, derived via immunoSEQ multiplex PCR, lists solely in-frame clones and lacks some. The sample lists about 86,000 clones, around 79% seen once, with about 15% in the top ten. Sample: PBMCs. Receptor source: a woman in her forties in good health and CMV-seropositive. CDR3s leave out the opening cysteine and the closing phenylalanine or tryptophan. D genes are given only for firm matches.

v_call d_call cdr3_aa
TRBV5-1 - ASSPSDSPNYGYT
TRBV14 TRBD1 ASSQLGQGMWAF
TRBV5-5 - ASSLQGRIGNYGYT
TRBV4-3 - ASSQDLRGGNQPQH
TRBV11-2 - ASSLAGQVYEQY
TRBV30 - AWNSGQLETQY
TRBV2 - ASSEGLLLTYEQY
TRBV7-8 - ASSFGTLANQETQY
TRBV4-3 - ASSQDLFRGETQY
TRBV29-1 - SVDRPEAF
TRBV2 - ASSIDRQETQY
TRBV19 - ASSIGGYTEAF
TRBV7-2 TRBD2 ASSLRSAGAYNEQF
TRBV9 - ASSVTPDYNYGYT
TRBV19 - ASTLAGWYEQY
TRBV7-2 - ASSLISTGSVWDTQY
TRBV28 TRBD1 ASRAGDRGNQPQH
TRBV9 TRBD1 ASSATGGSEKLF
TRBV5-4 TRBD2 ASSSRVAGSTDTQY
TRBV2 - ASSEELGGQPQH
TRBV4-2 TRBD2 ASSQTAGVADTQY
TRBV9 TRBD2 ASSVFSGSSGELF
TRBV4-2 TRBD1 ASSQTTGEYGELF
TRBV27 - ASSLSAAGANVLT
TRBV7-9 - ASSLSGRFYGYT
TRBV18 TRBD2 ASSPPGAGGNEQF
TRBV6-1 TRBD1 ASRTGRSSPLH
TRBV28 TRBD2 ASRPSPGGGWDEQY
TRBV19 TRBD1 ASSSPPGTGGNTGELF
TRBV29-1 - SVERGGVSYGYT
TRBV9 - ASSPAGGAGAYNEQF
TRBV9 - ASSVATPDKGVELF
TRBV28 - ASSLPGYEQY
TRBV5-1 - ASRTDLLNTGELF
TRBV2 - ASSGRGETQY
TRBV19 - ASSAPKYRGVVEDGYT
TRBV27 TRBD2 ASSLWTSGREQF
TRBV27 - ASPRRGGYT
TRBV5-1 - ASSRTGMNTEAF
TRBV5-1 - ASSLADLRKNEQF
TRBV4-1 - ASSQEGSWGGEAF
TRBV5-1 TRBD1 ASSLGGQGANYGYT
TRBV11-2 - ASSLEAVSSYEQY
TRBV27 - ASSLTIGDDYGYT
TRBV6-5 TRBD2 ASRLLAQETQY
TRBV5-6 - ASSFRSQETQY
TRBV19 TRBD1 ASRETGSRNSPLH
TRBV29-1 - SVLTGLTDTQY
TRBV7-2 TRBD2 ASSYEWIAGGKHEQF